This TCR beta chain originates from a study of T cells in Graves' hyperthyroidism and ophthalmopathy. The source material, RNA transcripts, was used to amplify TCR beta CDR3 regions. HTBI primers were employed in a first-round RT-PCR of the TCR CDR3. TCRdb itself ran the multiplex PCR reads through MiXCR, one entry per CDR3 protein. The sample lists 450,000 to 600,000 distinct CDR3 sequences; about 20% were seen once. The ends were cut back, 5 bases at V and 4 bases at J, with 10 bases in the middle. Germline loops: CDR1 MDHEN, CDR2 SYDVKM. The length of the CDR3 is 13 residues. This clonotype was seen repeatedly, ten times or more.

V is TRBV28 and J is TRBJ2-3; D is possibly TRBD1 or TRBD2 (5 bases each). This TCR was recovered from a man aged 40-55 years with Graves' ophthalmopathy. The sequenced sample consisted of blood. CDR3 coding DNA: TGTGCCAGCAGTCCCCCGGGGCCAGATACGCAGTATTTT. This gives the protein CASSPPGPDTQYF. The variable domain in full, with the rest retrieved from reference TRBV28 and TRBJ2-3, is DVKVTQSSRYLVKRTGEKVFLECVQDMDHENMFWYRQDPGLGLRLIYFSYDVKMKEKGDIPEGYSVSREKKERFSLILESASTNQTSMYLCASSPPGPDTQYFGPGTRLTVL.